This paragraph covers one T cell receptor (beta chain) sequence. Its antigen specificity is not known. The sample is drawn from a study of monozygotic twins with inflammatory bowel disease (dated by TCRdb to 2018 to 2020). Regarding the study in general: In total, about 28 monozygotic twin pairs made up the full study: 19 Danish pairs, all IBD-discordant, plus nine German pairs, of which four were IBD-concordant and five were IBD-discordant. Each individual had, on average, about 151 000 unique TCRalpha sequences and 181 000 unique TCRbeta sequences available for analysis. Within discordant pairs, disease-associated traits were sought mainly by comparing IBD patients with their genetically identical healthy co-twins. Beyond this particular receptor, the publication reports: No single strong signal or clonotype linked to IBD turned up in the results, so the idea that one exists was not supported. The analysis was unable to tell different T cell subtypes apart. Measured by the inverse Simpson index, TCRbeta repertoire diversity was lower in IBD patients than in their healthy co-twins. Because patients received different immunosuppressive treatments, the repertoires may have picked up extra background noise and variability between individuals. Compared with healthy twins, IBD patients shared fewer clonotypes with other individuals, and the difference was most pronounced in patients with signs of disease activity. Concordant and discordant twins showed no difference in repertoire similarity, possibly because of limited statistical power.

From each donor, an approximately 2.7 ml peripheral blood sample was collected into PAXgene tubes and kept at -80 degrees C. Without any T cell sorting, total RNA was extracted from whole blood using the PAXgene blood miRNA kit on an automated QIAcube. Deep TCRalpha and TCRbeta repertoire profiling with unique molecular barcoding was performed on peripheral blood of monozygotic twin pairs concordant or discordant for inflammatory bowel disease. Smoking habits were recorded for all twin pairs, with individuals classified as current, former or never smokers. From a lookup of the germline V gene (reference sequence), CDR1 and CDR2 are SEHNR and FQNEAQ. The CDR3 sequence holds 13 residues, the cysteine and phenylalanine included. The entry carries no DNA sequence. The library was produced with 5' RACE. Preparation of each TCR library used about 4,000 ng of total RNA. cDNA was synthesized with SMARTScribe reverse transcriptase in eight separate reactions per sample. During cDNA synthesis, template switching was used to introduce unique molecular identifiers that contained a 6-nucleotide sample barcode. TCRalpha and TCRbeta cDNA was amplified by two nested PCRs of 16 and 9 cycles, with bead purification after each PCR. Before amplification, cDNA was treated with uracil DNA-glycosylase and purified using the QIAquick PCR purification kit. The second PCR added Illumina TruSeq-compatible adapters along with sample-specific barcodes. TapeStation and Qubit were used to check library quality and concentration, and 4 to 6 ng of each library went into the pool. Sequencing of pooled libraries was carried out on an Illumina HiSeq2500 single-index Rapid Run using 2 x 100 bp reads and custom sequencing primers. The study's own analysis went as follows. UMI-based consensus assembly with MiGEC version 1.2.6 was used to correct PCR and sequencing errors. MiXCR version 2.1.1 was used to carry out V(D)J alignment, clonotype assembly and CDR3 extraction. Normalisation of gene usage, clonotype sharing and MAIT/NKT TCR abundance was achieved by analysing the top 1000, 10 000 and 20 000 clonotypes per sample. After downsampling to 27 000 UMIs, diversity was calculated as the inverse Simpson index using the vegan R package. Paired Mann-Whitney U tests were applied to discordant twin pairs, and Benjamini-Hochberg correction was used for multiple testing. TCRdb reprocessed the reads, and each CDR3 protein sequence is entered once, without DNA. The V and J calls follow TCRdb's processing rather than the paper's. The sample's records list tens of thousands of distinct CDR3 sequences. Less than 8% of the sample rests with the top ten.

The sample comprised blood. The rearrangement joined TRBV7-9 to TRBJ2-1; the D call from TCRdb, TRBD1, cannot be confirmed without DNA. The TCR sequence derives from a human donor with ulcerative colitis or Crohn's disease, or a healthy co-twin of an affected twin (not recorded which). CDR3 region: CASSPPPSNEQFF. When the CDR3 is completed using the reference TRBV7-9 and TRBJ2-1 genes on either side, the full variable domain is DTGVSQNPRHKITKRGQNVTFRCDPISEHNRLYWYRQTLGQGPEFLTYFQNEAQLEKSRLLSDRFSAERPKGSFSTLEIQRTEQGDSAMYLCASSPPPSNEQFFGPGTRLTVL.